This T cell receptor beta chain derives from a study of regulatory T cells in long-lasting Graves disease. The time point: persistent/refractory GD, antithyroid drugs over 5 years with positive TRAb. Extracted RNA from PBMCs served as the source of the TCR library. By American Thyroid Association guidelines, Graves' disease was diagnosed in the cohort. In its sample, this clonotype was seen a few times. Its specificity is unknown. TCR beta libraries were built with iRepertoire HTBI primers and Arm-PCR of CDR3 regions. TCRdb reprocessed the multiplex PCR reads via MiXCR and lists one record per CDR3 protein. The repertoire holds 430,000 or so distinct CDR3 sequences, with under 25% as singletons. Broader study findings: Small numbers of samples may have cut accuracy. Persistent patients had more shared public clonotypes (about 2,700) than new patients (about 900).

CDR1 SGHAT and CDR2 FQNNGV come from the germline V gene. Between the trimmed V and J ends, which lost 1 base and 0 bases, there was a span of 10 bases. CDR3 length equals 17 residues. This sequence joins TRBV11-2 and TRBJ1-6; D not resolved. The origin of this receptor is a female donor with Graves disease. The sequences come from peripheral blood mononuclear cells (PBMCs), collected when the disease was refractory, from a patient treated with antithyroid drugs. The CDR3 DNA is TGTGCCAGCAGCTTAGCCACCGGGCACTCCTATAATTCACCCCTCCACTTT. The encoded protein is CASSLATGHSYNSPLHF.